Listed below are T cell receptor beta chains from one sample, sequenced in a study of shared clonotypes between healthy human individuals. This table comes from immunoSEQ multiplex PCR, and its TCRdb copy is limited to in-frame clones, with some not included. The data contain hundreds of thousands of clones, 95% to 96% of them singletons. Sequenced input: naive CD8+ T cells sorted from blood. The receptors shown here come from a woman aged 25 to 39 in good health. The CDR3 runs from the conserved cysteine through the conserved F or W.

V,J,CDR3
TRBV7-8,TRBJ2-7,CASSLIRTVTYEQYF
TRBV2,TRBJ1-5,CASMAGDQPQHF
TRBV27,TRBJ2-7,CASGGQVGYEQYF
TRBV29-1,TRBJ2-7,CSVLVDNSYEQYF
TRBV5-8,TRBJ1-2,CASSLEGKVYGYTF
TRBV10-2,TRBJ2-7,CASSGTGLNEQYF
TRBV4-1,TRBJ2-3,CASSQRTAPDTQYF
TRBV5-6,.,CASSFGTGANEQYF
TRBV14,TRBJ2-1,CASSTGLYNEQFF
TRBV7-9,TRBJ2-2,CASSLEGGATTGELFF
TRBV4-1,TRBJ1-5,CASSQVKKRAGGNQPQHF
TRBV11-3,TRBJ2-7,CASSLDRSYEQYF
TRBV11-1,TRBJ1-1,CASSPATAFNTEAFF
TRBV5-6,TRBJ2-7,CASSPAGTGEDEQYF
TRBV5-6,TRBJ1-2,CASSPGDGYTF
TRBV28,TRBJ2-7,CASSPRLAGEYEQYF
TRBV28,TRBJ1-1,CASSLSVGSDTEAFF
TRBV7-9,TRBJ1-5,CASSQSTQPQHF
TRBV2,.,CASRPQTYEQYF
TRBV7-9,TRBJ1-1,CASSLGTGETEAFF
TRBV27,TRBJ2-3,CASRRRPGTDTQYF
TRBV13,TRBJ2-7,CASSWNRGSYEQYF
TRBV27,TRBJ1-5,CASSLGTGGKQPQHF
TRBV1,TRBJ2-3,CTSSQDRGSGRSCTDTQYF
TRBV19,TRBJ1-4,CASSEYAWDSKYEKLFF
TRBV6-1,TRBJ1-5,CASSEGTASEQPQHF
TRBV27,TRBJ2-1,CASSFREGSAGGSYNEQFF
TRBV7-9,TRBJ2-4,CASSSQLDLAKNIQYF
TRBV27,TRBJ2-7,CASRGLAAIYEQYF
TRBV7-6,TRBJ2-1,CASSLAAGGNEQFF
TRBV6-1,TRBJ2-4,CASSAPNIQYF
TRBV5-4,TRBJ2-2,CASSNSLVNPTGELFF
TRBV4-1,TRBJ1-5,CASSQTNSNQPQHF
TRBV19,TRBJ2-1,CASTPLAGGYNEQFF
TRBV7-9,.,CASSPRGREQYF
TRBV27,TRBJ1-2,CASSFEGMTKYGYTF
TRBV2,TRBJ2-7,CASSEGDYEQYF
TRBV5-6,TRBJ2-4,CASSLANRFLAKNIQYF
TRBV7-6,TRBJ2-5,CASSLDPAQGAKETQYF
TRBV30,TRBJ2-1,CAWSQGRGYNEQFF
TRBV28,TRBJ1-6,CASSLGRSPLHF
TRBV11-2,TRBJ1-5,CASSPTGLGQPQHF
TRBV27,TRBJ2-2,CASSPMRGGGELFF
TRBV7-9,TRBJ1-1,CASSLVDRGYEAFF
TRBV5-6,TRBJ2-7,CASSLLDSYEQYF
TRBV10-1,TRBJ2-3,CASSGKQGSTQYF
TRBV2,TRBJ2-7,CASSESGSYEQYF
TRBV11-2,TRBJ2-7,CASSLFPGSGNHEQYF